This TCR beta chain stems from a study of shared clonotypes between healthy human individuals. Study details: Three CD4 naive, three CD4 memory, two CD8 naive and one CD8 memory plate were used per donor. General observations from the study: Naive subsets tended to show greater estimated richness than memory subsets.

As defined, naive CD8 cells were CD45RO-negative and positively selected for CCR7, with terminally differentiated effector memory CD45RA+ cells excluded. Healthy and HIV-negative, the adult donors had no recent acute infections or vaccinations. Concerning this clone: Its antigen is currently unknown.

The V and J ends lost 5 bases and 3 bases respectively, with 17 bases between them. The CDR3 loop spans 15 amino acids. CDR1 and CDR2 from the germline V gene are MDHEN and SYDVKM. Measured with immunoSEQ multiplex PCR; TCRdb has only the in-frame clones, and not every one. This sample carries hundreds of thousands of clones, roughly 96% of them seen once, and the ten largest clones take approximately 0.12%. Material: naive CD8+ T cells sorted from blood. V and J are TRBV28 and TRBJ2-7, with a tentative D call TRBD2 (6 bases). This clonotype was sampled from a woman aged 25 to 39 in good health. Here the CDR3 DNA reads TGTGCCAGCAGTCTCCCCCGGGTGGGGGGCTACGAGCAGTACTTC. It is translated as CASSLPRVGGYEQYF.